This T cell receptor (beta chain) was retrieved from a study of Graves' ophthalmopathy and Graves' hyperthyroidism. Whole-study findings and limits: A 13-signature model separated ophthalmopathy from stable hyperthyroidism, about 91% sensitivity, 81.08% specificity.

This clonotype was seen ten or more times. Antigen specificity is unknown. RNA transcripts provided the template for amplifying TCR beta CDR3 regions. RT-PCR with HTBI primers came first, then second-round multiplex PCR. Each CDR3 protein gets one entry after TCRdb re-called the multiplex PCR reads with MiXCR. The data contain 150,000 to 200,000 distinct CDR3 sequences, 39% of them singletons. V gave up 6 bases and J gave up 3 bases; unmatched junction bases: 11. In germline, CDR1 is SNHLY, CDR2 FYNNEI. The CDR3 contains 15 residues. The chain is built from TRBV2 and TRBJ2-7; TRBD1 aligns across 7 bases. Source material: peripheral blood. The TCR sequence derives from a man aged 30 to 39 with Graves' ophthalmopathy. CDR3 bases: TGTGCCAGCAGGGTAGGGGGCAGCGGCATCTACGAGCAGTACTTC. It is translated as CASRVGGSGIYEQYF.